This passage covers 20 T cell receptor beta chains from one sample sequenced in a study of neurological immune-mediated disorders (dated by TCRdb to between 2017 and 2020). The library was produced with 5' RACE. Instrument used: Illumina HiSeq 2500. The public reads were reprocessed in TCRdb via fastp at Q25 and MiXCR, keeping in-frame beta chains. Every entry covers one CDR3 protein and lists the most common genes and DNA from its rows. The sample table lists around 60,000 distinct CDR3 sequences, 3% to 4% of them with a count of one. The top ten clonotypes cover approximately 7.1% of the sample. What was sequenced was PBMCs. These receptors were taken from a woman aged 55-69 years with multiple sclerosis.

This clonotype was observed many times. The gene calls are TRBV5-1 and TRBJ2-1; possible D gene TRBD1, 6 bases. Deletions cut 4 bases from V and 7 bases from J, with 12 bases between. Germline values: CDR1 SGHRS, CDR2 YFSETQ. The CDR3 runs 13 residues. The CDR3 protein is CASSPRGPNEQFF. CDR3 DNA: TGCGCCAGCAGCCCCAGGGGACCTAATGAGCAGTTCTTC.

This clonotype was observed at least ten times. The chain has TRBV28 and TRBJ1-5, with 7 bases lining up with TRBD1. V gave up 4 bases and J gave up 1 base; unmatched junction bases: 7. The CDR3 loop spans 16 amino acids. Germline-derived CDR1 and CDR2 are MDHEN and SYDVKM. The CDR3 nucleotides read TGTGCCAGCAGTTACCCAGGGGGAGGGAGCAATCAGCCCCAGCATTTT. Protein sequence: CASSYPGGGSNQPQHF.

This clonotype was counted ten times or more. The chain employs TRBV12-3 or TRBV12-4 and TRBJ1-2; 8 bases are shared with TRBD1. CDR3 size: 13 residues. Trimming at V came to 6 bases and at J to 6 bases, leaving 6 bases not matched to a gene. The CDR3 is CASSLQGGNGYTF. Written as DNA, the CDR3 is TGTGCCAGCAGCTTACAGGGGGGGAATGGCTACACCTTC.

This clonotype has a count of ten or more. The chain recombines TRBV24-1 with TRBJ1-2, with D possibly being TRBD1 (5 bases). CDR1 is KGHDR and CDR2 is SFDVKD in the germline V gene. V lost 4 bases and J 3 bases, leaving 8 bases between the germline ends. CDR3 size: 13 residues. Here the CDR3 DNA reads TGTGCCACCAGTGAGGGACGGCACTATGGCTACACCTTC. Residues: CATSEGRHYGYTF.

In this sample, this clonotype turned up many times. V usage is TRBV20-1 and J usage is TRBJ2-1; D remains unclear. Germline V gives CDR1 DFQATT, CDR2 SNEGSKA (reference sequence). Trimming stripped 0 bases from V and 7 bases from J, with 13 bases between. The CDR3 contains 14 residues. This CDR3 reads CSAREGTAINEQFF. As DNA, the CDR3 is TGCAGTGCTAGAGAGGGCACCGCAATTAATGAGCAGTTCTTC.

Relative to its sample, this clonotype is medium-sized. V and J are TRBV29-1 and TRBJ2-1; TRBD2 matches at 7 bases. CDR1 and CDR2 (germline): SQVTM, ANQGSEA. J lost 11 bases, V lost 3 bases, and 16 bases had no gene match. The CDR3 consists of 15 residues. CDR3 loop: CSVDGLVQDWDQQFF. CDR3 nucleotides: TGCAGCGTTGATGGACTAGTGCAGGATTGGGACCAGCAGTTCTTC.

This clonotype was counted many times. The chain joins TRBV10-3 to TRBJ2-3; 8 bases map to TRBD2. This CDR3 has 15 amino acids. Germline CDR1 ENHRY, CDR2 SYGVKD. The junction had 14 bases not matched to a gene; V was cut back by 6 bases and J by 9 bases. The CDR3 DNA sequence: TGTGCCATCAGCCCTAGGAGCGGGGAGCGGGGGACGCAGTATTTT. Its protein product is CAISPRSGERGTQYF.

There are many counts of this clonotype. This chain connects TRBV12-3 or TRBV12-4 to TRBJ2-1; D may correspond to TRBD1 or TRBD2 (5 bases each). The CDR3 is 15 amino acids. V was trimmed by 6 bases and J by 2 bases, leaving 14 bases between them. CDR3 amino acids: CASSPGRTAYNEQFF. CDR3 nucleotide sequence: TGTGCCAGCAGCCCGGGACGAACTGCCTACAATGAGCAGTTCTTC.

There are many counts of this clonotype. The chain carries TRBV29-1 and TRBJ1-2, with D possibly TRBD1 on 5 matching bases. V lost 0 bases and J lost 5, with 13 bases in between. The CDR3 has 14 residues. Germline values: CDR1 SQVTM, CDR2 ANQGSEA. CDR3 sequence reads: CSVEDLEGHYGYTF. CDR3 nucleotides: TGCAGCGTTGAAGATCTGGAGGGGCATTATGGCTACACCTTC.

This clonotype appeared many times. The chain carries TRBV14 and TRBJ2-1; TRBD2 is a possible D gene (5 bases). The germline CDR1 and CDR2 sequences are SGHDN and FVKESK. This CDR3 comprises 15 residues. V lost 5 bases and J 5 bases, leaving 16 bases between the germline ends. The CDR3 DNA reads as TGTGCCAGCAGCGGAGACTATTCCATTCACAATGAGCAGTTCTTC. Translation: CASSGDYSIHNEQFF.

The CDR3 DNA reads TGCAGTGCTAGATCGACTAGCGGGAGCCAAGAGACCCAGTACTTC. Translating gives CSARSTSGSQETQYF. The chain has TRBV20-1 and TRBJ2-5; 12 bases agree with TRBD2. There are 15 residues in the CDR3. Germline-derived CDR1 and CDR2 are DFQATT and SNEGSKA (reference sequence). V shed 2 bases, J shed 1 base, and the junction held 2 bases outside the gene matches.

In this sample, this clonotype turned up many times. This rearrangement joins TRBV5-1 to TRBJ1-1; D is undetermined. V shed 1 base and J shed 0 bases, with 10 bases lying between them. The CDR3 loop spans 15 amino acids. In germline, CDR1 is SGHRS, CDR2 YFSETQ. CDR3 sequence reads: CASSLYWGMNTEAFF. As DNA, the CDR3 is TGCGCCAGCAGCTTGTATTGGGGAATGAACACTGAAGCTTTCTTT.

This clonotype was observed many times. The CDR3 sequence is CASSYYRGRETQYF. CDR3 in DNA: TGTGCCAGCAGTTACTACAGGGGGCGTGAGACCCAGTACTTC. This chain connects TRBV28 to TRBJ2-5; 9 nucleotides align to TRBD1. The length of the CDR3 is 14 residues. The V segment lost 4 bases and the J segment 5 bases; nucleotides outside the gene matches: 5. The germline V gene encodes CDR1 MDHEN and CDR2 SYDVKM.

The chain employs TRBV27 and TRBJ2-1, with D perhaps matching TRBD2 (5 bases). The V end was cut by 6 bases, the J end by 4 bases, with 16 bases between. The CDR3 covers 15 residues. The germline gives CDR1 MNHEY, CDR2 SMNVEV (reference sequence). The CDR3 is CASSPMTTFYNEQFF. The CDR3 DNA is TGTGCCAGCAGCCCCATGACTACTTTTTACAATGAGCAGTTCTTC.

About this clonotype itself: A read error is possible here, since a much larger clone lies one base away. This chain uses TRBV10-3 with TRBJ1-6; maybe TRBD1 (6 bases). The CDR3 sequence is 15 residues long. CDR1 is ENHRY, CDR2 SYGVKD, per germline. CDR3 nucleotides: TGTGCCATCAGTGATAGGGGGAAGATGAATTCACACCTCCACTTT. Its protein product is CAISDRGKMNSHLHF.

Only a few counts were recorded for this clonotype. The genes are TRBV7-9 and TRBJ1-3, with a tentative D call TRBD1 (6 bases). Germline V lookup: CDR1 SEHNR, CDR2 FQNEAQ (reference sequence). Trimming shortened V by 6 bases and J by 12 bases, and 33 bases separated the two germline ends. There are 18 residues in the CDR3. CDR3: CASRQGDKGVSSGKNIYF. Here the CDR3 DNA reads TGTGCCAGCAGACAAGGGGACAAAGGAGTAAGCTCTGGAAAAAACATATATTTT.

The sample holds many counts of this clonotype. The J gene is TRBJ2-3, the V gene TRBV7-2, with D uncertain. The CDR3 sequence is 12 residues long. V lost 8 bases and J lost 2, with 8 bases in between. Germline V lookup: CDR1 SGHTA, CDR2 FQGNSA. CDR3 nucleotides: TGTGCCAGCGGCAGATTCACAGATACGCAGTATTTT. Translated, it gives CASGRFTDTQYF.

About this clonotype itself: This CDR3 is missing its conserved last phenylalanine or tryptophan, likely due to a read error. The V and J genes are TRBV2 and TRBJ2-7, with D perhaps TRBD1 or TRBD2 (5 bases each). V gave up 6 bases and J gave up 3 bases, with 21 bases separating them. CDR3 length equals 16 residues. Germline CDR1 reads SNHLY; CDR2 reads FYNNEI. The chain's CDR3 is CASSAGTEKLDYEQYL. The CDR3 nucleotides read TGTGCCAGCAGCGCCGGGACCGAGAAATTAGACTACGAGCAGTACTTA.

This clonotype has a count of ten or more. The rearrangement joins TRBV7-3 to TRBJ2-3, with D possibly TRBD1 on 5 matching bases. The CDR3 runs 14 residues. V shed 5 bases and J shed 0 bases, with 9 bases lying between them. Germline values: CDR1 SGHTA, CDR2 FQGTGA. CDR3 sequence (DNA): TGTGCCAGCAGCCGCGCAGGGAGCACAGATACGCAGTATTTT. Translation gives CASSRAGSTDTQYF.

This clonotype was detected many times. The CDR3 DNA is TGTGCCATCAGTGACCCAGGCTCGTACAATGAGCAGTTCTTC. This sequence encodes CAISDPGSYNEQFF. The chain couples TRBV10-3 to TRBJ2-1; D is ambiguous. The CDR3 totals 14 residues. Between the trimmed V and J ends, which lost 3 bases and 4 bases, there was a span of 10 bases. CDR1 is ENHRY and CDR2 is SYGVKD in the germline V gene.